The 5 T cell receptor beta chains given below trace back to one sample, sequenced in a study of T cell responses to AZD1222 COVID-19 vaccine listed by TCRdb under 2021. Libraries were constructed by the immunoSEQ multiplex PCR assay. TCRdb stores this immuneACCESS table with in-frame sequences only. Part of the clones is absent; in the studies checked, under half of the shortfall reflects unresolved V genes, and no reason is known for the rest. Recorded for this sample are some 110,000 clones; roughly 84% of them occurred a single time. Jointly, the top ten make up around a tenth of the sample. The time point label, as the study defines it: baseline before first vaccination. Material: peripheral blood, obtained on day 0 of AZD1222 vaccination. The receptors were gathered from an adult in good health.

This clone appeared a single time. This chain uses TRBV28 with TRBJ2-2; 9 nucleotides agree with TRBD1. V trimming: 5 bases; J trimming: 6 bases; junction bases outside the gene matches: 7. CDR1 and CDR2 from the germline V gene are MDHEN and SYDVKM. The CDR3 consists of 15 residues. The CDR3 sequence is CASSPWTGAAGELFF. In nucleotides, the CDR3 is TGTGCCAGCAGTCCCTGGACAGGGGCGGCCGGGGAGCTGTTTTTT.

This chain connects TRBV28 to TRBJ1-5; D ambiguous. CDR3 length equals 14 residues. CDR1 is MDHEN, CDR2 SYDVKM, per germline. The V end lost 2 bases, the J end lost 7 bases, and 12 bases lay between the germline ends. The CDR3 here is CASSLAQAGQPQHF. CDR3 DNA sequence: TGTGCCAGCAGTTTAGCGCAGGCTGGACAGCCCCAGCATTTT.

The chain uses TRBV5-1 and TRBJ2-3; 13 bases line up with TRBD2. CDR1 is SGHRS and CDR2 is YFSETQ in the germline V gene. V was pared by 0 bases and J by 5 bases, with 6 bases of the junction left unmatched. The CDR3 sequence is 17 residues long. CDR3 sequence (DNA): TGCGCCAGCAGCTTGGGTGGACTAGCGGGAGCAGAAGATACGCAGTATTTT. As protein: CASSLGGLAGAEDTQYF. The complete variable domain, with remaining parts taken from reference TRBV5-1 and TRBJ2-3, reads KAGVTQTPRYLIKTRGQQVTLSCSPISGHRSVSWYQQTPGQGLQFLFEYFSETQRNKGNFPGRFSGRQFSNSRSEMNVSTLELGDSALYLCASSLGGLAGAEDTQYFGPGTRLTVL.

V gene TRBV6-2 or TRBV6-3 combines with J gene TRBJ2-1, with D unresolved. Germline V CDR1 and CDR2: MNHEY, SVGEGT. CDR3 length: 12 residues. V gave up 2 bases and J gave up 10 bases, with 9 bases separating them. The DNA for the CDR3 is TGTGCCAGCAGTTACGGACGCAGGGAGCAGTTCTTC. It yields the protein CASSYGRREQFF.

This clone came up once. J is TRBJ2-5 and V is TRBV28, with D uncertain. Deletions cut 2 bases from V and 5 bases from J, with 9 bases between. There are 13 residues in the CDR3. Germline CDR1 and CDR2: MDHEN and SYDVKM. The CDR3 spells CASSLPTDETQYF. As DNA, the CDR3 is TGTGCCAGCAGTTTACCCACAGATGAGACCCAGTACTTC.